A single sample gave rise to the 9 T cell receptor beta chains below, sequenced in a study of shared clonotypes between healthy human individuals. Sequencing used immunoSEQ multiplex PCR; TCRdb keeps in-frame clones, though not all of them. Among over a million clones, 70% to 80% were seen once, and the ten largest hold around 0.6%. The sample was memory CD4+ T cells from PBMCs. Indicated subset: CD45RA-negative fraction. Every receptor here comes from a man aged 18 to 30 in good health. Some clones in this sample may be carry-over from other donors' samples.

The J gene is TRBJ1-4, the V gene TRBV4-1; tentatively, D is TRBD1 (5 bases). The CDR3 loop spans 16 amino acids. The germline CDR1 and CDR2 sequences are MGHRA and YSYEKL. Deletions cut 0 bases from V and 7 bases from J, with 15 bases between. The CDR3 sequence: CASSQEWRIGAEKLFF. For the CDR3, the DNA is TGCGCCAGCAGCCAAGAATGGCGAATAGGGGCTGAAAAACTGTTTTTT.

The V gene is TRBV5-1, the J gene TRBJ2-5; tentative D call: TRBD2 (6 bases). Trimming shortened V by 4 bases and J by 5 bases, and 15 bases separated the two germline ends. From germline, CDR1 is SGHRS and CDR2 YFSETQ. This CDR3 is built from 14 residues. CDR3 sequence: CASSGWDSSETQYF. The CDR3 DNA follows: TGCGCCAGCAGCGGATGGGACTCAAGCGAGACCCAGTACTTC.

The CDR3 loop reads CASSPSGDTQYF. As DNA, the CDR3 is TGTGCCAGCAGTCCCTCGGGGGATACGCAGTATTTT. The rearrangement uses TRBV6-6 and TRBJ2-3, with D possibly matching TRBD2 (5 bases). V dropped 5 bases and J dropped 6 bases, with 9 bases sitting between them. This CDR3 is 12 amino acids long. CDR1 is MNHNY and CDR2 is SVGAGI in the germline V gene (reference sequence).

This clone appeared a few times. In this CDR3 the conserved last residue, phenylalanine or tryptophan, is missing, so a read error is likely. It is unclear where the CDR3 begins or ends on the DNA, so no DNA is shown, and the CDR3 is as TCRdb lists it. This chain joins TRBV7-8 and TRBJ2-7; the D call TRBD2 from the table was never checked on the DNA. The CDR3 spans 12 amino acids, including both terminal residues. CDR1 SGHVS and CDR2 FQNEAQ come from the germline V gene. CDR3 sequence: CASSLNGERRAM.

This clone was observed many times. This rearrangement joins TRBV10-2 to TRBJ1-5; 9 positions match TRBD1. The CDR3 has 14 residues. V lost 3 bases and J lost 5; bases outside the gene matches: 2. CDR1 and CDR2 from the germline V gene are WSHSY and SAAADI. CDR3 DNA sequence: TGCGCCAGCAGTGACACAGGGGGCGATCAGCCCCAGCATTTT. Encoded protein: CASSDTGGDQPQHF.

This chain links TRBV7-6 with TRBJ2-5; D might be TRBD1 (6 bases). The V and J ends lost 4 bases and 2 bases respectively, with 11 bases between them. Germline loops: CDR1 SGHVS, CDR2 FNYEAQ. The CDR3 runs to 14 residues. The CDR3 protein is CASSSYRAQETQYF. The CDR3 DNA reads TGTGCCAGCAGCTCCTACAGGGCTCAAGAGACCCAGTACTTC.

The genes are TRBV5-8 and TRBJ2-7; D might be TRBD2 (7 bases). V lost 2 bases to trimming and J lost 4 bases, with 13 bases between them. CDR3 length equals 14 residues. In germline, CDR1 is SGHTS, CDR2 YDEGEE. The CDR3 DNA follows: TGTGCCAGCAGCTTTCGGGGGGCAGATTACGAGCAGTACTTC. Its translation is CASSFRGADYEQYF.

The chain couples TRBV6-1 to TRBJ2-7; maybe TRBD2 (6 bases). The CDR3 covers 15 residues. Trimming cost V 1 base and J 2 bases, with 12 bases left between them. Per germline, CDR1 MNHNS and CDR2 SASEGT. The CDR3 loop is CASSEVGLKTYEQYF. Here the CDR3 DNA reads TGTGCCAGCAGTGAAGTGGGACTGAAGACCTACGAGCAGTACTTC.

This clone occurred once. The chain employs TRBV15 and TRBJ1-5; D unresolved. V dropped 0 bases and J dropped 7 bases, with 7 bases sitting between them. CDR3 length: 13 amino acids. The germline gives CDR1 LNHNV, CDR2 YYDKDF (reference sequence). The CDR3, as DNA: TGTGCCACCAGCAGAGATGCTGGCCAGCCCCAGCATTTT. Its protein product is CATSRDAGQPQHF.